The rows below give T cell receptor beta chains drawn from one sample of a study of spatial heterogeneity in lung cancer. TCRdb ran MiXCR on the 5' RACE reads and lists one entry per CDR3 protein. This repertoire shows around 3,000 distinct CDR3 sequences, approximately 13% found once; its top ten account for 20% to 25%. Specimen: lung tumor tissue, collected at surgery. These receptors all come from a male donor with early-stage non-small cell lung cancer. Each CDR3 is given with its conserved first and last residue. A D gene is named only where the DNA matches it firmly. Not every row has a clone size; where given, it reads once, few, many or a size class.

v_call	clone_size	d_call	j_call	cdr3_aa	cdr3_nt
TRBV6-2/TRBV6-3	many	NA	TRBJ2-2	CASRHSGTKTGELFF	TGTGCCAGCAGGCATTCCGGGACAAAGACCGGGGAGCTGTTTTTT
TRBV30	NA	TRBD1	TRBJ1-1	CAWTRTGNTEAFF	TGTGCCTGGACCCGGACAGGGAACACTGAAGCTTTCTTT
TRBV4-2	medium-sized	TRBD1	TRBJ1-2	CASSQGGQALSNYGYTF	TGTGCCAGCAGCCAGGGGGGACAGGCCCTTAGTAACTATGGCTACACCTTC
TRBV4-2	medium-sized	NA	TRBJ2-2	CASSQVVPISTGELFF	TGTGCCAGCAGCCAAGTGGTTCCTATAAGCACCGGGGAGCTGTTTTTT
TRBV5-1	medium-sized	TRBD2	TRBJ2-7	CASSFLPPRSGGTYEQYF	TGCGCCAGCAGCTTTCTCCCCCCCCGTAGCGGGGGAACCTACGAGCAGTACTTC
TRBV18	medium-sized	TRBD1	TRBJ1-2	CASSPSGTGSFYGYTF	TGTGCCAGCTCACCTTCCGGGACAGGGTCCTTCTATGGCTACACCTTC
TRBV28	medium-sized	TRBD2	TRBJ2-3	CASTPSGGYVQYF	TGTGCCAGCACCCCTAGCGGGGGGTACGTGCAGTATTTT
TRBV28	many	NA	TRBJ1-4	CASRFSGKNEKLFF	TGTGCCAGCCGATTTTCGGGGAAGAATGAAAAACTGTTTTTT
TRBV7-2	NA	NA	TRBJ1-5	CASSFQHFSNQPQHF	TGTGCCAGCAGCTTTCAACACTTTAGCAATCAGCCCCAGCATTTT
TRBV12-3/TRBV12-4	medium-sized	NA	TRBJ2-4	CASRIHGAKNIQYF	TGTGCCAGCAGGATCCACGGAGCCAAAAACATTCAGTACTTC
TRBV7-2	medium-sized	NA	TRBJ1-2	CASSLDSHYGYTF	TGTGCCAGCAGCTTGGACAGCCACTATGGCTACACCTTC
TRBV6-6	NA	TRBD2	TRBJ2-1	CASSWGLAGPAGEQFF	TGTGCCAGCAGTTGGGGACTAGCGGGCCCGGCGGGTGAGCAGTTCTTC
TRBV12-3/TRBV12-4	medium-sized	NA	TRBJ1-1	CASSSSGTEAFF	TGTGCCAGCAGTTCCTCAGGGACTGAAGCTTTCTTT
TRBV7-9	NA	NA	TRBJ2-2	CASSLKRINTGELFF	TGTGCCAGCAGCCTCAAAAGGATTAACACCGGGGAGCTGTTTTTT
TRBV6-6	medium-sized	NA	TRBJ2-1	CASSPLLGNEQFF	TGTGCCAGCAGCCCCCTGCTGGGCAATGAGCAGTTCTTC
TRBV9	medium-sized	NA	TRBJ1-6	CASRGSDSPLHF	TGTGCCAGCAGGGGAAGCGATTCACCCCTCCACTTT
TRBV28	medium-sized	TRBD1	TRBJ1-4	CASSTKGTGLEKLFF	TGTGCCAGCAGTACCAAGGGGACAGGGCTCGAAAAACTGTTTTTT
TRBV11-2	medium-sized	TRBD1	TRBJ2-7	CASSLRTTGFSGYEQYF	TGTGCCAGCAGCTTGCGTACGACAGGGTTTTCAGGCTACGAGCAGTACTTC
TRBV11-2	medium-sized	NA	TRBJ2-1	CASSLVYVEGNEQFF	TGTGCCAGCAGCTTAGTGTACGTGGAAGGCAATGAGCAGTTCTTC
TRBV3-1	NA	NA	TRBJ2-3	CASSHSSYTDTQYF	TGTGCCAGCAGTCATAGTTCTTACACAGATACGCAGTATTTT
TRBV28	medium-sized	NA	TRBJ2-7	CASSFDFYEQYF	TGTGCCAGCAGTTTCGACTTCTACGAGCAGTACTTC